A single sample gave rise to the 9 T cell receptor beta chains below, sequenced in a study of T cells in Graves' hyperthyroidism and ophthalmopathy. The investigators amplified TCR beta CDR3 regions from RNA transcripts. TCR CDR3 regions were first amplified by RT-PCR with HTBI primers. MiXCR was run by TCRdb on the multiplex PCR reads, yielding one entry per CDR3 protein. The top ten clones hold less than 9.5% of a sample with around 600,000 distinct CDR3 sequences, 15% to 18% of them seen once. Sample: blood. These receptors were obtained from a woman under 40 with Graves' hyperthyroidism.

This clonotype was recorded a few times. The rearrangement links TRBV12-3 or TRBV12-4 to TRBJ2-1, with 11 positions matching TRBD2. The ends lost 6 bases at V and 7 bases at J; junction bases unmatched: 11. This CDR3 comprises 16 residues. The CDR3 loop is CASSPSVAGGPNEQFF. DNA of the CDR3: TGTGCCAGCAGCCCTTCTGTAGCGGGAGGGCCAAATGAGCAGTTCTTC.

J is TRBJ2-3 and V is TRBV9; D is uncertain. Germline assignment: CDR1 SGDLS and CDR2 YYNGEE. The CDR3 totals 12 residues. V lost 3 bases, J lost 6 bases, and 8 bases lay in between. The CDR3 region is CASSAGKDTQYF. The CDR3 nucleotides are TGTGCCAGCAGCGCTGGGAAGGATACGCAGTATTTT.

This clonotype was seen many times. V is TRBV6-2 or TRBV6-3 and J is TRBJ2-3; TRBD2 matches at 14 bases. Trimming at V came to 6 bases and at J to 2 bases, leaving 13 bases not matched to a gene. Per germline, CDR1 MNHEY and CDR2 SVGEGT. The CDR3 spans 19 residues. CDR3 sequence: CASSSGTSGRGLHTDTQYF. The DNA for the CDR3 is TGTGCCAGCAGCTCCGGGACTAGCGGGAGAGGTCTACACACAGATACGCAGTATTTT.

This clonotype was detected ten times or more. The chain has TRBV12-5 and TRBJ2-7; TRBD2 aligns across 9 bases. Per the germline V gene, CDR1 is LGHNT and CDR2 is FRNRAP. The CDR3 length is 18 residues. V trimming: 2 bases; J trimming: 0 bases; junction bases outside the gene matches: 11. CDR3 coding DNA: TGTGCTAGTGGTTTGTGTCTAGCGGGATATCCCATCTCCTACGAGCAGTACTTC. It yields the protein CASGLCLAGYPISYEQYF.

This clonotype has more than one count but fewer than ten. The CDR3 DNA reads TGTGCCAGCGGGAGGGCCGATAATGAGCAGTTCTTC. Protein: CASGRADNEQFF. This chain joins TRBV7-9 and TRBJ2-1; 7 nucleotides agree with TRBD2. Germline loops: CDR1 SEHNR, CDR2 FQNEAQ (reference sequence). J lost 7 bases, V lost 8 bases, and 5 bases had no gene match. The length of the CDR3 is 12 residues.

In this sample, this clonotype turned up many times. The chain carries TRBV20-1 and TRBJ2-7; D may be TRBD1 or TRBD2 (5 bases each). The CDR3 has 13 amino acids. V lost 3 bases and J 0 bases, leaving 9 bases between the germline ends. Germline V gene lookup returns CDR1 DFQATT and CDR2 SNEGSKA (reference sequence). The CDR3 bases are TGCAGTGCTAGTTGGGACGGCTCCTACGAGCAGTACTTC. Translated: CSASWDGSYEQYF.

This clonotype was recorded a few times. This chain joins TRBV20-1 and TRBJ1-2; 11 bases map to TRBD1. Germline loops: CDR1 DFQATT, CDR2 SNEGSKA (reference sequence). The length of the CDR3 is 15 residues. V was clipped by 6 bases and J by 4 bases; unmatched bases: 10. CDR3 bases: TGCAGTGCGAGACACGGGACAGGGGGAACCTATGGCTACACCTTC. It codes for CSARHGTGGTYGYTF.

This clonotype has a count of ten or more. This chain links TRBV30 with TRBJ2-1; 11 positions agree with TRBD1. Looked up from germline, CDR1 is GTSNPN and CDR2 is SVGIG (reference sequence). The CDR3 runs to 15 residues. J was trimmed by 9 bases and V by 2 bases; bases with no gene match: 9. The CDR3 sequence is CAWSKGTGGDGEQFF. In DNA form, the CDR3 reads TGTGCCTGGAGTAAGGGGACAGGGGGGGATGGTGAGCAGTTCTTC.

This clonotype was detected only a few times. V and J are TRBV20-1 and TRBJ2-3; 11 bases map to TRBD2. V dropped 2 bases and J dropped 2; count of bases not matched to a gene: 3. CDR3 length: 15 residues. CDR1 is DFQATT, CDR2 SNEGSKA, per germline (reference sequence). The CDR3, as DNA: TGCAGTGCTAGACTACTAGCGGGAGCCACAGATACGCAGTATTTT. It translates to CSARLLAGATDTQYF.